This T cell receptor (beta chain) was captured in a study of spatial heterogeneity in lung cancer. The wider study: Each time, sequencing found more beta-chain sequences than alpha-chain sequences. Counts of TCR transcripts in tumor regions tracked strongly with a T cell module score that came from matched bulk RNA-seq. Regarding the study as a whole: Tumor mutation count correlated with how many alpha and beta TCRs expanded intratumorally.

Germline CDR1 SGHRS, CDR2 YFSETQ. The length of the CDR3 is 14 residues. Trimming pared 5 bases from V and 1 base from J, leaving 12 bases between. Worth noting for this clonotype: No antigen is known for it.

Documented time point: sample taken at primary tumor resection. The cohort: under 80 early-stage, untreated non-small cell lung cancer patients. Whole RNA, which was extracted from tumor, nontumor lung tissue or frozen PBMC, was sequenced without any cell sorting. In TCRdb, the 5' RACE reads were re-called with MiXCR into one record per CDR3 protein. This table holds about 15,000 distinct CDR3 sequences, 7.3% found once. The specimen was lung tumor tissue, collected at surgery. The receptor comes from a male donor with early-stage non-small cell lung cancer. The chain has TRBV5-1 and TRBJ1-1, with D unclear. The CDR3 spells CASRPRDGNTEAFF. The CDR3 region has the DNA TGCGCCAGCAGACCCCGAGACGGGAACACTGAAGCTTTCTTT.